The 22 T cell receptor beta chains below all came from one sample that was sequenced in a study of naive and memory T cell subsets. The SP2 primer and nested alpha and beta constant region primers amplified ligated cDNA in four rounds. TCRdb fed the UMI-ligation and nested PCR reads into MiXCR, producing one record per CDR3 protein. The data show about 26,000 distinct CDR3 sequences, 4% to 6.5% seen once. An oligonucleotide containing a UMI was ligated to the 3' end of TCR cDNA. The sample consisted of blood. Source of these receptors: an adult in good health.

This clonotype was seen repeatedly, ten times or more. V and J are TRBV4-1 and TRBJ2-2, with 7 bases matching TRBD1. The CDR3 has 15 residues. With 1 base clipped from V and 7 bases from J, the junction kept 6 bases outside the gene matches. Germline V gene lookup returns CDR1 MGHRA and CDR2 YSYEKL. The CDR3 loop is CASSQGTGLSGELFF. CDR3 DNA: TGCGCCAGCAGCCAAGGGACAGGATTAAGCGGGGAGCTGTTTTTT.

This clonotype has ten or more counts. The V gene is TRBV6-1, the J gene TRBJ1-5; D is unclear. CDR1 is MNHNS and CDR2 is SASEGT in the germline V gene. This CDR3 is built from 14 residues. Trimming took off 4 bases at V and 4 bases at J, with 11 bases between the two ends. Written as DNA, the CDR3 is TGTGCCAGCAGTGGCTCAAGTACGAATCAGCCCCAGCATTTT. Its protein product is CASSGSSTNQPQHF.

This clonotype came up many times. The chain recombines TRBV5-1 with TRBJ2-1, with 10 bases aligning to TRBD2. This CDR3 comprises 17 residues. V shed 0 bases and J 4 bases; nucleotides not matched to a gene: 7. Germline values: CDR1 SGHRS, CDR2 YFSETQ. The CDR3 coding sequence is TGCGCCAGCAGCTTGGCCTTAACTAGCGGGACGTACAATGAGCAGTTCTTC. As protein: CASSLALTSGTYNEQFF. Complete variable domain (other parts from reference TRBV5-1 and TRBJ2-1): KAGVTQTPRYLIKTRGQQVTLSCSPISGHRSVSWYQQTPGQGLQFLFEYFSETQRNKGNFPGRFSGRQFSNSRSEMNVSTLELGDSALYLCASSLALTSGTYNEQFFGPGTRLTVL.

This clonotype showed up many times. The chain combines TRBV6-5 with TRBJ2-3; TRBD1 is a possible D gene (5 bases). The CDR3 has 16 residues. V was clipped by 1 base and J by 0 bases, with 11 bases between them. The V gene's germline CDR1 is MNHEY and CDR2 SVGAGI. CDR3 in amino acids: CASSYLRQTSTDTQYF. CDR3 sequence (DNA): TGTGCCAGCAGTTACTTAAGACAGACAAGCACAGATACGCAGTATTTT.

This clonotype was observed many times. This chain uses TRBV5-1 with TRBJ2-7; the match to TRBD1 covers 7 bases. Germline CDR1 reads SGHRS; CDR2 reads YFSETQ. The V gene end was trimmed by 0 bases and the J gene end by 7 bases; junction bases not matched to a gene: 7. The CDR3 contains 14 residues. CDR3 DNA sequence: TGCGCCAGCAGCTTGGGGACAGGCAACGTGGAGCAGTACTTC. This sequence encodes CASSLGTGNVEQYF.

The chain joins TRBV6-5 to TRBJ2-1; D is ambiguous. Germline CDR1 MNHEY, CDR2 SVGAGI. The V end was cut by 2 bases, the J end by 5 bases, with 10 bases between. CDR3 length equals 14 residues. As DNA, the CDR3 is TGTGCCAGCAGTTACGAGACAAGGGACAATGAGCAGTTCTTC. The encoded protein is CASSYETRDNEQFF.

Turning to this clonotype: It may be a read error: a sequence one base away is much more abundant. The V call is TRBV3-1, the J call TRBJ2-1, with unresolved D. The CDR3 length is 15 residues. V was pared by 0 bases and J by 0 bases, with 6 bases between. Germline CDR1 reads LGHDT; CDR2 reads YNNKEL (reference sequence). CDR3 sequence: CASSQDSNSYNEQFF. The CDR3 DNA is TGTGCCAGCAGCCAAGATTCGAACTCCTACAATGAGCAGTTCTTC.

This clonotype has at least ten counts. The rearrangement links TRBV11-1 to TRBJ2-6; D gene ambiguous. CDR1 is SGHAT and CDR2 is FQDESV in the germline V gene (reference sequence). V shed 5 bases and J shed 0 bases, with 14 bases lying between them. The CDR3 has 17 amino acids. DNA of the CDR3: TGTGCCAGCAGCACCCGATTTAGACCCTCTGGGGCCAACGTCCTGACTTTC. This translates into CASSTRFRPSGANVLTF.

The chain is built from TRBV6-2 or TRBV6-3 and TRBJ2-3; possible D gene TRBD2, 6 bases. The V gene lost 7 bases and the J gene lost 3 bases, with 14 bases spanning the gap. The germline gives CDR1 MNHEY, CDR2 SVGEGT. The CDR3 extends over 14 amino acids. Written as DNA, the CDR3 is TGTGCCAGCATTAACCCGGGGAGGACAGATACGCAGTATTTT. Translating gives CASINPGRTDTQYF.

There are many counts of this clonotype. The chain combines TRBV7-9 with TRBJ2-5; D may be TRBD2 (5 bases). The CDR3 consists of 14 residues. Germline CDR1 SEHNR, CDR2 FQNEAQ (reference sequence). Trimming stripped 8 bases from V and 1 base from J, with 14 bases between. CDR3 in DNA: TGTGCCAGCGAGGAGGCGGGCCTCCAAGAGACCCAGTACTTC. Translating it yields CASEEAGLQETQYF.

This clonotype was seen a handful of times. The rearrangement uses TRBV7-3 and TRBJ2-3, with D tentatively TRBD1 (7 bases). CDR1 SGHTA and CDR2 FQGTGA come from the germline V gene. V was shortened by 11 bases and J by 3 bases, with 15 bases between the two germline ends. The CDR3 contains 13 residues. CDR3 protein: CASKGAGTDTQYF. In nucleotides, the CDR3 is TGTGCCTCCAAGGGGGCGGGAACAGATACGCAGTATTTT.

Comments on this clonotype: This may stem from a read error, because a much larger clone lies one nucleotide away. The chain couples TRBV15 to TRBJ2-7, with D maybe TRBD1 (6 bases). There are 14 residues in the CDR3. Germline CDR1 LNHNV, CDR2 YYDKDF (reference sequence). CDR3 in amino acids: CDTSRGGRGYEQYF. DNA of the CDR3: TGTGACACCAGCAGAGGCGGCAGGGGCTACGAGCAGTACTTC.

This clonotype was seen ten or more times. V is TRBV12-3 or TRBV12-4 and J is TRBJ1-1; 10 nucleotides match TRBD1. With 5 bases clipped from V and 3 bases from J, the junction kept 9 bases outside the gene matches. The CDR3 is made up of 16 amino acids. CDR3 coding DNA: TGTGCCAGCAGTCGCCGGACAGGGGGTGGGGACACTGAAGCTTTCTTT. Its translation is CASSRRTGGGDTEAFF.

The table lists this clonotype with many counts. The chain uses TRBV12-3 or TRBV12-4 and TRBJ1-2; D gene ambiguous. The CDR3 contains 11 residues. Trimming removed 6 bases at V and 5 bases at J, with 7 bases between. The CDR3 sequence is CASRALYGYTF. The CDR3 DNA sequence: TGTGCCAGCAGAGCCCTATATGGCTACACCTTC.

This clonotype was seen ten or more times. The chain uses TRBV6-2 or TRBV6-3 and TRBJ2-7; weak D call: TRBD2 (7 bases). Germline loops: CDR1 MNHEY, CDR2 SVGEGT. The V gene lost 2 bases and the J gene lost 2 bases, with 16 bases spanning the gap. CDR3 length: 16 amino acids. The DNA of the CDR3 is TGTGCCAGCAGTTACCCGAAGGGGGAGGGCGCCTACGAGCAGTACTTC. As protein: CASSYPKGEGAYEQYF.

This clonotype was picked up many times. V usage is TRBV7-9 and J usage is TRBJ1-1; D is unresolved. Per germline, CDR1 SEHNR and CDR2 FQNEAQ (reference sequence). CDR3 length equals 15 residues. V lost 5 bases to trimming and J lost 11 bases, with 24 bases between them. The chain's CDR3 is CASSVNGVWSEDAFF. Written as DNA, the CDR3 is TGTGCCAGCAGCGTAAACGGAGTTTGGAGCGAGGATGCTTTCTTT. Using reference TRBV7-9 and TRBJ1-1 for the parts outside the CDR3, the full variable domain is DTGVSQNPRHKITKRGQNVTFRCDPISEHNRLYWYRQTLGQGPEFLTYFQNEAQLEKSRLLSDRFSAERPKGSFSTLEIQRTEQGDSAMYLCASSVNGVWSEDAFFGQGTRLTVV.

The sample holds many counts of this clonotype. The V call is TRBV6-2 or TRBV6-3, the J call TRBJ1-2; D ambiguous. V lost 2 bases and J lost 1, with 5 bases in between. The V gene's germline CDR1 is MNHEY and CDR2 SVGEGT. This CDR3 is 13 amino acids long. DNA for the CDR3: TGTGCCAGCAGTTACGAGCTTAACTATGGCTACACCTTC. It encodes CASSYELNYGYTF.

The chain uses TRBV5-1 and TRBJ2-5; unclear D gene. Germline V gene data show CDR1 as SGHRS and CDR2 as YFSETQ. V lost 5 bases, J lost 4 bases, and 6 bases lay in between. The CDR3 sequence is 11 residues long. The CDR3 nucleotides are TGCGCCAGCAGACGCGCAGAGACCCAGTACTTC. Protein: CASRRAETQYF. The whole variable domain, remainder taken from reference TRBV5-1 and TRBJ2-5, is KAGVTQTPRYLIKTRGQQVTLSCSPISGHRSVSWYQQTPGQGLQFLFEYFSETQRNKGNFPGRFSGRQFSNSRSEMNVSTLELGDSALYLCASRRAETQYFGPGTRLLVL.

This clonotype appeared many times. V gene TRBV14 combines with J gene TRBJ2-7, with 7 bases lining up with TRBD1. Germline-derived CDR1 and CDR2 are SGHDN and FVKESK. V lost 10 bases to trimming and J lost 5 bases; unmatched junction nucleotides: 11. The CDR3 sequence is 13 residues long. CDR3 loop: CAKQTGQVDEQYF. DNA of the CDR3: TGTGCCAAACAGACAGGGCAGGTTGACGAGCAGTACTTC.

This clonotype showed up many times. The chain has TRBV20-1 and TRBJ1-1; 9 nucleotides match TRBD1. The germline CDR1 and CDR2 sequences are DFQATT and SNEGSKA (reference sequence). V was clipped by 0 bases and J by 4 bases; unmatched bases: 6. The CDR3 sequence is 15 residues long. The CDR3 sequence: CSAREAGTGSTEAFF. The CDR3 region has the DNA TGCAGTGCTAGAGAGGCCGGGACAGGGAGCACTGAAGCTTTCTTT.

At least ten counts were recorded for this clonotype. The chain recombines TRBV7-2 with TRBJ2-2; weak D call: TRBD1 (6 bases). V gave up 5 bases and J gave up 0 bases, with 10 bases separating them. This CDR3 spans 15 amino acids. CDR1 is SGHTA, CDR2 FQGNSA, per germline. CDR3 bases: TGTGCCAGCAGCGTCGGGACAACGAACACCGGGGAGCTGTTTTTT. Translating it yields CASSVGTTNTGELFF.

This clonotype was found many times. The genes are TRBV28 and TRBJ2-1; TRBD2 matches at 9 bases. The CDR3 sequence is 15 residues long. Trimming at V came to 6 bases and at J to 8 bases, leaving 11 bases not matched to a gene. Looked up from germline, CDR1 is MDHEN and CDR2 is SYDVKM. Here the CDR3 DNA reads TGTGCCAGCAGACCTGGGGTAGCGGGAGTCCATGAGCAGTTCTTC. This translates into CASRPGVAGVHEQFF.